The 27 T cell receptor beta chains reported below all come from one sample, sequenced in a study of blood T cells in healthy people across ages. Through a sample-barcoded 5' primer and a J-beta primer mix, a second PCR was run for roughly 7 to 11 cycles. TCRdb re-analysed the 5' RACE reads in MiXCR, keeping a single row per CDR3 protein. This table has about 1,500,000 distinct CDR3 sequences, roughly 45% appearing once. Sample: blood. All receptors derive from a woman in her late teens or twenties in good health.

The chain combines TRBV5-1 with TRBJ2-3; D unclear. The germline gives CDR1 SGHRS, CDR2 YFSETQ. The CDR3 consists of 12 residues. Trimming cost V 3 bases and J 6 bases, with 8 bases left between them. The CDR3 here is CASSYWLDTQYF. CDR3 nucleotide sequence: TGCGCCAGCAGCTACTGGTTGGATACGCAGTATTTT.

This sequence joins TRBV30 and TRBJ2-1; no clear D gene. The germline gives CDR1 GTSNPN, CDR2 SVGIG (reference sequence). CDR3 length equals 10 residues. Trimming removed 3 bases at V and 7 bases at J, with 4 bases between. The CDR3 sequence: CAWRGNEQFF. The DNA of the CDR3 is TGTGCCTGGAGAGGGAATGAGCAGTTCTTC.

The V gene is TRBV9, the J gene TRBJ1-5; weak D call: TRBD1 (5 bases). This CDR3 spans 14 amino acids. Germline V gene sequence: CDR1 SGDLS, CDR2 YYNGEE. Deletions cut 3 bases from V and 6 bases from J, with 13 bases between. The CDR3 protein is CASSASGSGQPQHF. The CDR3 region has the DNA TGTGCCAGCAGCGCCTCAGGGTCCGGTCAGCCCCAGCATTTT.

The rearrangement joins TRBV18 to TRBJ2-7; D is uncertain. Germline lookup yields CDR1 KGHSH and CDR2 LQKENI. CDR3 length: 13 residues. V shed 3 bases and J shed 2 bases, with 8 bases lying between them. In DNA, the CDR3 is TGTGCCAGCTCACCGGCCCCGACCTACGAGCAGTACTTC. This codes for CASSPAPTYEQYF. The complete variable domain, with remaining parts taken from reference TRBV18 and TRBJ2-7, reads NAGVMQNPRHLVRRRGQEARLRCSPMKGHSHVYWYRQLPEEGLKFMVYLQKENIIDESGMPKERFSAEFPKEGPSILRIQQVVRGDSAAYFCASSPAPTYEQYFGPGTRLTVT.

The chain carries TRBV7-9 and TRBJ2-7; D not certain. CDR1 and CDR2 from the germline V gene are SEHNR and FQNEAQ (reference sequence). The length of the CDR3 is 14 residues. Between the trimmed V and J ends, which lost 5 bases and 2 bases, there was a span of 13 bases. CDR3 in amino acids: CASSPFGDPYEQYF. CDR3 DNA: TGTGCCAGCAGCCCTTTTGGAGACCCCTACGAGCAGTACTTC. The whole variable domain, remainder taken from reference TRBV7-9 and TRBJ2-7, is DTGVSQNPRHKITKRGQNVTFRCDPISEHNRLYWYRQTLGQGPEFLTYFQNEAQLEKSRLLSDRFSAERPKGSFSTLEIQRTEQGDSAMYLCASSPFGDPYEQYFGPGTRLTVT.

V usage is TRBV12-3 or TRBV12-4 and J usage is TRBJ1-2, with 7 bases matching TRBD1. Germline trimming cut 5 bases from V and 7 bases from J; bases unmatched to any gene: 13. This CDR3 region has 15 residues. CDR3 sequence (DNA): TGTGCCAGCAGTATATCGACAGGGCCAGGCCGTGGCTACACCTTC. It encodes CASSISTGPGRGYTF.

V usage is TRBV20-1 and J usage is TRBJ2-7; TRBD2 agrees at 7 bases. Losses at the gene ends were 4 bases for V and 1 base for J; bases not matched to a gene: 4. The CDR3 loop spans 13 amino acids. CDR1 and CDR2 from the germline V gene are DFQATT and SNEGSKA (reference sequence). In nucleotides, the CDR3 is TGCAGTGCTATTGCGGGGGTGTCCTACGAGCAGTACTTC. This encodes CSAIAGVSYEQYF.

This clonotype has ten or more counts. The CDR3 coding sequence is TGCGCCAGCAGCTTGGAGGGACAGGGGAATCAGCCCCAGCATTTT. Protein: CASSLEGQGNQPQHF. The chain carries TRBV5-1 and TRBJ1-5; TRBD1 matches 10 bases. This CDR3 is built from 15 residues. The V and J ends lost 0 bases and 4 bases, in that order; junction bases with no gene match: 1. CDR1 is SGHRS and CDR2 is YFSETQ in the germline V gene.

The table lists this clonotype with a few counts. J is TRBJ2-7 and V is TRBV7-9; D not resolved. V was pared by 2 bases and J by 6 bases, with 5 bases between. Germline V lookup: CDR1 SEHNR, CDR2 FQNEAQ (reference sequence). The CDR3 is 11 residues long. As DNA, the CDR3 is TGTGCCAGCAGCTTAACGTTCGAGCAGTACTTC. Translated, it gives CASSLTFEQYF.

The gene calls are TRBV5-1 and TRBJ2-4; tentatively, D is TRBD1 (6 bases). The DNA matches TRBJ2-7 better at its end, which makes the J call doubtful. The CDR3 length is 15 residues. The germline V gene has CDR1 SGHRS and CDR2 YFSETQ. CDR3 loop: CASSLVRGISNEQYF. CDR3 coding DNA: TGCGCCAGCAGCTTGGTTAGGGGGATTTCAAACGAGCAGTACTTC.

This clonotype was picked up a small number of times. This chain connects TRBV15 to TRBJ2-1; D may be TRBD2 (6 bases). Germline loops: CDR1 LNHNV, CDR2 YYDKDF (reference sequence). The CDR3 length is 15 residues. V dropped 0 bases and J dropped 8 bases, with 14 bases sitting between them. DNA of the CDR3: TGTGCCACCAGCAGAGAAAAACTAGCCCCGTATGAGCAGTTCTTC. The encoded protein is CATSREKLAPYEQFF.

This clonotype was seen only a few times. CDR3 coding DNA: TGTGCCAGCAGTAAGACTAGCGGGATCTACTACGAGCAGTACTTC. It codes for CASSKTSGIYYEQYF. V is TRBV6-5 and J is TRBJ2-7, with 11 bases that match TRBD2. There are 15 residues in the CDR3. With V trimmed by 5 bases and J by 3 bases, 6 bases remained unmatched. Germline CDR1 reads MNHEY; CDR2 reads SVGAGI.

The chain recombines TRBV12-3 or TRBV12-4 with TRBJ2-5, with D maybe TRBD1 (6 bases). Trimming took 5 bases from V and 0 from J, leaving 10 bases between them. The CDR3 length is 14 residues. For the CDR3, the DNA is TGTGCCAGCAGTGAGGACAGCTACCAAGAGACCCAGTACTTC. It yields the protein CASSEDSYQETQYF.

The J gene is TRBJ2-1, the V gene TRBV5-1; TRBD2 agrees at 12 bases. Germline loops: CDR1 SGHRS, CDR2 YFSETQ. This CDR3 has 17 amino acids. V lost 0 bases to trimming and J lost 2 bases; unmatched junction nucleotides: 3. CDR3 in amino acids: CASSLVASGGAYNEQFF. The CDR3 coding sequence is TGCGCCAGCAGCTTGGTGGCTAGCGGGGGGGCCTACAATGAGCAGTTCTTC.

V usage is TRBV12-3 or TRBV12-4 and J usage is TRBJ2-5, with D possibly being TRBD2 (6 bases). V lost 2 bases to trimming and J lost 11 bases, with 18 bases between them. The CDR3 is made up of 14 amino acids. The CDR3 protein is CASSLMSTSHEQYF. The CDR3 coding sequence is TGTGCCAGCAGTTTAATGAGCACTAGCCATGAACAGTACTTC.

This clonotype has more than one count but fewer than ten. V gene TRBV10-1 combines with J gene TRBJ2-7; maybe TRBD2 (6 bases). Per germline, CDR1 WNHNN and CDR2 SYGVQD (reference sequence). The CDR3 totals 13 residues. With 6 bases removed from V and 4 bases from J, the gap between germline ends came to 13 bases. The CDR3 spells CASSETRSYEQYF. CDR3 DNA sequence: TGCGCCAGCAGCGAGACTAGGTCGTACGAGCAGTACTTC.

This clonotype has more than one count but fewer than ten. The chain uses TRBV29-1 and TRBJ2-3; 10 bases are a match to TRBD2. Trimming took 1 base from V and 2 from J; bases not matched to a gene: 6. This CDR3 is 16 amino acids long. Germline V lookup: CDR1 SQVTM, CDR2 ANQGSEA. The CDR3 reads CSVEVPAGGNTDTQYF. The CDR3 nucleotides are TGCAGCGTTGAAGTACCAGCGGGGGGGAACACAGATACGCAGTATTTT.

The CDR3 here is CAISEGGQPSWGYTF. In DNA form, the CDR3 reads TGTGCCATCAGTGAGGGGGGACAGCCTTCGTGGGGCTACACCTTC. V usage is TRBV10-3 and J usage is TRBJ1-2, with 7 bases that match TRBD1. V lost 2 bases to trimming and J lost 8 bases; unmatched junction nucleotides: 11. Germline V gene lookup returns CDR1 ENHRY and CDR2 SYGVKD. The CDR3 totals 15 residues.

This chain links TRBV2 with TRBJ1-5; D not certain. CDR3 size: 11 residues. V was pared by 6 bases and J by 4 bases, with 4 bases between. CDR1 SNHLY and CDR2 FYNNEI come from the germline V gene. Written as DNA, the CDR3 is TGTGCCAGCAGGCAGAATCAGCCCCAGCATTTT. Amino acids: CASRQNQPQHF.

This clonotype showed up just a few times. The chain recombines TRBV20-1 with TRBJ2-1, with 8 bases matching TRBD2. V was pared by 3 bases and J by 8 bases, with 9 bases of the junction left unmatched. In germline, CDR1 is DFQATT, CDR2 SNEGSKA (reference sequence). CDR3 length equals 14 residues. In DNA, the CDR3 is TGCAGTGCTAGTGTGGTAGCGGGGTTCCATGAGCAGTTCTTC. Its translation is CSASVVAGFHEQFF.

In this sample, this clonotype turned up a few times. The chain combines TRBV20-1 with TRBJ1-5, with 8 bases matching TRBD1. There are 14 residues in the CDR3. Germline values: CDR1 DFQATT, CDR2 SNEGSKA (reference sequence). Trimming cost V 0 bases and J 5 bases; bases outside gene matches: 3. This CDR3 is CSAREVTGDQPQHF. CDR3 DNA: TGCAGTGCTAGAGAGGTGACAGGGGATCAGCCCCAGCATTTT.

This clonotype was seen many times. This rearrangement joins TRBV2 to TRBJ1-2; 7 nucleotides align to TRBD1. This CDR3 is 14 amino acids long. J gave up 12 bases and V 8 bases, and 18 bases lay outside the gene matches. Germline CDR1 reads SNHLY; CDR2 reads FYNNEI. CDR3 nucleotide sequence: TGTGCCAGCCAGTTGGGACAGTCCTCTCTTGATAACACCTTC. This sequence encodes CASQLGQSSLDNTF.

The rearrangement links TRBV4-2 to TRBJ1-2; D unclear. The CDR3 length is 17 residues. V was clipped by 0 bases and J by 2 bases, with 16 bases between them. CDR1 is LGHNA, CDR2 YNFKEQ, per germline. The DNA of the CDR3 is TGTGCCAGCAGCCAAGATCTGGCAGGAGGATCCAACTATGGCTACACCTTC. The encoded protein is CASSQDLAGGSNYGYTF.

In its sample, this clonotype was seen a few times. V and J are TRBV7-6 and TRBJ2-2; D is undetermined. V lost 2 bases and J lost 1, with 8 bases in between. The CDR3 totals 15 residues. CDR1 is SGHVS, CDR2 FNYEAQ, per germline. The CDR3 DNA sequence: TGTGCCAGCAGCTTATGGTCAGGGAACACCGGGGAGCTGTTTTTT. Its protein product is CASSLWSGNTGELFF.

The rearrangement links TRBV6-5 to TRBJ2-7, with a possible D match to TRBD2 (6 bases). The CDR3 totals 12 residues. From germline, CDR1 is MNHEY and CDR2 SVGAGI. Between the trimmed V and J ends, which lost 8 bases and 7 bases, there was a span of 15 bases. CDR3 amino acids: CASYTSFHEQYF. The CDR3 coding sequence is TGTGCCAGCTATACTAGCTTCCATGAGCAGTACTTC.

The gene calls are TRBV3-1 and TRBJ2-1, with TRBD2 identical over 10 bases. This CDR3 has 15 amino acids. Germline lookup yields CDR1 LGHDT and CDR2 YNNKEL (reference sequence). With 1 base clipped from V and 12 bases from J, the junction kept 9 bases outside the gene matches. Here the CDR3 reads CASSQGLAGGHGQFF. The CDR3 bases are TGTGCCAGCAGCCAAGGATTAGCGGGAGGCCATGGGCAGTTCTTC.

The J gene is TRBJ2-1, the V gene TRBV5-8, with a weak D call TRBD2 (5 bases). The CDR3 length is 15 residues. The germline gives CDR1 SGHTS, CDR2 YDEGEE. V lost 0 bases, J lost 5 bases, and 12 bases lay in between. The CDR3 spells CASSLGLSPNNEQFF. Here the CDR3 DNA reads TGTGCCAGCAGCTTGGGACTATCCCCTAACAATGAGCAGTTCTTC.